This TCR beta chain is from a study of T cells in Graves' hyperthyroidism and ophthalmopathy. General study points: The model forecast ophthalmopathy, anticipating it by a median about 7 months before onset.

A few counts support this clonotype. Its antigen remains unknown. CDR3 size: 13 residues. Trimming left V 5 bases short and J 8 bases short, with 12 bases between. Amplified TCR beta CDR3 regions came from RNA transcripts. With the HTBI primer set, the TCR CDR3 went through a first round of RT-PCR. Via MiXCR, TCRdb re-called the multiplex PCR reads, giving one row per CDR3 protein. The sample lists under 350,000 distinct CDR3 sequences, 15% to 20% occurring once. The sequence was collected from an older woman with Graves' ophthalmopathy. This chain links TRBV12-3 or TRBV12-4 with TRBJ2-2; D ambiguous. Sequenced input: blood. CDR3 region: CASSPNGVGELFF. The DNA of the CDR3 is TGTGCCAGCAGTCCGAATGGGGTAGGGGAGCTGTTTTTT.